What follows are 4 T cell receptor beta chains derived from one specimen sequenced in a study of early T cells in non-severe SARS-CoV-2 infection (dated by TCRdb to the early 2020s). The library was produced with 5' RACE. Sequenced using a NextSeq 500. The raw public reads went through TCRdb reprocessing: fastp at Q25, MiXCR clone calling, in-frame beta chains kept. Each CDR3 protein appears once, grouped with its most common genes and DNA. The sample table contains 69,000 or so distinct CDR3 sequences; only one count was recorded for roughly 4.9% of them. The ten largest clones add up to 3.6% of the sample. The starting material was whole blood, obtained at baseline. These receptors all stem from an adult who was a healthcare worker with PCR-confirmed SARS-CoV-2 infection or an uninfected control (not recorded which). The donor label of this sample is uncertain.

The chain uses TRBV6-5 and TRBJ2-6; D not certain. This CDR3 is 15 amino acids long. Germline V gene data show CDR1 as MNHEY and CDR2 as SVGAGI. V was clipped by 3 bases and J by 1 base, with 7 bases between them. In DNA, the CDR3 is TGTGCCAGCAGTTATCGACCGTCTGGGGCCAACGTCCTGACTTTC. Its translation: CASSYRPSGANVLTF.

This clonotype occurred a few times. Here the CDR3 reads CASSESGRGTEAFF. The CDR3 DNA sequence: TGCGCCAGCAGTGAGTCGGGGAGAGGCACTGAAGCTTTCTTT. The V call is TRBV10-1, the J call TRBJ1-1; D gene unclear. V was cut by 0 bases and J by 4 bases, with 9 bases left in between. Germline V lookup: CDR1 WNHNN, CDR2 SYGVQD (reference sequence). This CDR3 comprises 14 residues.

This clonotype showed up just a few times. The V and J genes are TRBV9 and TRBJ2-2; D ambiguous. CDR1 is SGDLS, CDR2 YYNGEE, per germline. The CDR3 spans 13 residues. With 3 bases removed from V and 2 bases from J, the gap between germline ends came to 5 bases. As DNA, the CDR3 is TGTGCCAGCAGCGGGAAAAACACCGGGGAGCTGTTTTTT. This codes for CASSGKNTGELFF.

This clonotype was picked up a small number of times. The chain carries TRBV7-2 and TRBJ2-3, with 13 bases lining up with TRBD2. The CDR3 covers 17 residues. Per germline, CDR1 SGHTA and CDR2 FQGNSA. After removal of 3 bases from V and 2 bases from J, the junction contained 5 bases not matched to a gene. The CDR3 bases are TGTGCCAGCAGCTTCCCCGGACTAGCGGGGGACACAGATACGCAGTATTTT. Residues: CASSFPGLAGDTDTQYF.